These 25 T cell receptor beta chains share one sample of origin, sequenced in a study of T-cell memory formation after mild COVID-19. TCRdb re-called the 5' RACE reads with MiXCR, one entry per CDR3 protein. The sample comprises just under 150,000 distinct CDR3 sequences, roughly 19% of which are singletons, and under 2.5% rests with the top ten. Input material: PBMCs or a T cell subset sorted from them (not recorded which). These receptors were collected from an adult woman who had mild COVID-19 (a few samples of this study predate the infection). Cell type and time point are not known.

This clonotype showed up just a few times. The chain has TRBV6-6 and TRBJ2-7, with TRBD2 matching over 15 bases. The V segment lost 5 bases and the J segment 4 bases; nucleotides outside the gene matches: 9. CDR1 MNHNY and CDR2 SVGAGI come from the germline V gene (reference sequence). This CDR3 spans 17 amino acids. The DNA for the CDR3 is TGTGCCAGCAGTACCTACTCGGGACTAGCGGGGGGATACGAGCAGTACTTC. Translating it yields CASSTYSGLAGGYEQYF.

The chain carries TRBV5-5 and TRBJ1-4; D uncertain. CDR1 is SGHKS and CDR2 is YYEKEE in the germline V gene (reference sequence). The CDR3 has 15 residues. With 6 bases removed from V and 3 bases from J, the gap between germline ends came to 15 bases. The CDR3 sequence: CASNSRSGSNEKLFF. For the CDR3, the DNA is TGTGCCAGCAACTCCCGGAGTGGGTCTAATGAAAAACTGTTTTTT. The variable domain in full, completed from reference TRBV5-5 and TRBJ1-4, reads DAGVTQSPTHLIKTRGQQVTLRCSPISGHKSVSWYQQVLGQGPQFIFQYYEKEERGRGNFPDRFSARQFPNYSSELNVNALLLGDSALYLCASNSRSGSNEKLFFGSGTQLSVL.

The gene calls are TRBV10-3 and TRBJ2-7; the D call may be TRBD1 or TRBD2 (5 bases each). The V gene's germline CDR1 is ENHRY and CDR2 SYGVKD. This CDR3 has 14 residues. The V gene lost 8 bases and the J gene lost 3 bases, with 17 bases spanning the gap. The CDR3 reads CAISGPEKFYEQYF. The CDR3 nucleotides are TGTGCCATCTCGGGGCCAGAAAAATTCTACGAGCAGTACTTC.

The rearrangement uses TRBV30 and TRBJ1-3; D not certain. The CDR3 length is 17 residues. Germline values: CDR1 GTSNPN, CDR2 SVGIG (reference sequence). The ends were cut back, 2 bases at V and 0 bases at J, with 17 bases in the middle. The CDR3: CAWSLTRTASSGNTIYF. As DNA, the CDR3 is TGTGCCTGGAGTTTAACAAGGACGGCTAGCTCTGGAAACACCATATATTTT.

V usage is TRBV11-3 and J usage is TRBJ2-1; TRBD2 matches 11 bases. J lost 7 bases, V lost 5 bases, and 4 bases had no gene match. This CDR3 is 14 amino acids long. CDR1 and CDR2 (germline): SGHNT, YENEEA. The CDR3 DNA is TGTGCCAGCAGCCCGGGACTAGCGGTAAATGAGCAGTTCTTC. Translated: CASSPGLAVNEQFF.

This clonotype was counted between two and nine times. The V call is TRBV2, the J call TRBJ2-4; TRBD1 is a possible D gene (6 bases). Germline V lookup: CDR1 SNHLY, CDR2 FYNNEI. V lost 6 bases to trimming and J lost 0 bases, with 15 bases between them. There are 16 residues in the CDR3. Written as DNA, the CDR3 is TGTGCCAGCAGGCCCAGGGGCGCACTAGCCAAAAACATTCAGTACTTC. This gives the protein CASRPRGALAKNIQYF. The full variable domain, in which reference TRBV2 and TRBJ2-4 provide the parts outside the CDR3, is EPEVTQTPSHQVTQMGQEVILRCVPISNHLYFYWYRQILGQKVEFLVSFYNNEISEKSEIFDDQFSVERPDGSNFTLKIRSTKLEDSAMYFCASRPRGALAKNIQYFGAGTRLSVL.

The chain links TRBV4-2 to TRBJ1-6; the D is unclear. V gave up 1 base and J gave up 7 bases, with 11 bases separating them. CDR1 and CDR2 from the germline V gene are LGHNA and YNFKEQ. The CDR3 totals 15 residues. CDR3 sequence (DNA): TGTGCCAGCAGCCAAGGAGGGCAGTCCAATTCACCCCTCCACTTT. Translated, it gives CASSQGGQSNSPLHF.

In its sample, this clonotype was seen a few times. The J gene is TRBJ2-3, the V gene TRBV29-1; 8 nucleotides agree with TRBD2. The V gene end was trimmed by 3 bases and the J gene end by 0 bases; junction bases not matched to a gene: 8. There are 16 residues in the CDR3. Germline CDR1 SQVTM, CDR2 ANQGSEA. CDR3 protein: CSVDGLAGTSTDTQYF. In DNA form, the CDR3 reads TGCAGCGTTGACGGGCTAGCGGGCACTAGCACAGATACGCAGTATTTT.

The CDR3 region is CASSYSRTSGPTQYF. DNA of the CDR3: TGTGCCAGCAGTTACTCTCGGACTAGCGGGCCTACGCAGTATTTT. The chain recombines TRBV6-2 or TRBV6-3 with TRBJ2-3, with 11 positions matching TRBD2. J was trimmed by 8 bases and V by 0 bases; bases with no gene match: 4. This CDR3 has 15 residues. CDR1 MNHEY and CDR2 SVGEGT come from the germline V gene.

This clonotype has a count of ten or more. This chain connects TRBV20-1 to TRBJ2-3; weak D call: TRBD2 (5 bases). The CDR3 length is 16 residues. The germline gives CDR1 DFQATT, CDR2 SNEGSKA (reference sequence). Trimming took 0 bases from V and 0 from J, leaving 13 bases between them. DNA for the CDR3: TGCAGTGCTAGAGATCCGGAGCGGCCTAGCACAGATACGCAGTATTTT. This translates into CSARDPERPSTDTQYF.

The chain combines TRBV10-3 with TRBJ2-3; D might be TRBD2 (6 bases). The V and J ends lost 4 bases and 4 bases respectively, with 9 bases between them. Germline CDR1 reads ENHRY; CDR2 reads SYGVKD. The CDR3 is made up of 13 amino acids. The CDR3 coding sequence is TGTGCCATCAGTGGCGGGAAGGCAGATACGCAGTATTTT. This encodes CAISGGKADTQYF.

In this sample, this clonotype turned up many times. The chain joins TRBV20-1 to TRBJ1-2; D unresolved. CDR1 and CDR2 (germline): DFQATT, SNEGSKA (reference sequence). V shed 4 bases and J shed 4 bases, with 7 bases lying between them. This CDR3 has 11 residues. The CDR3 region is CSANPSYGYTF. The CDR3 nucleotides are TGCAGTGCTAACCCCTCCTATGGCTACACCTTC.

The CDR3 here is CASSAPTGRITEAFF. CDR3 nucleotide sequence: TGTGCCAGCAGCGCCCCGACAGGGAGGATCACTGAAGCTTTCTTT. The chain couples TRBV12-3 or TRBV12-4 to TRBJ1-1, with 7 bases matching TRBD1. Trimming removed 6 bases from V and 4 bases from J; junction bases left unmatched: 11. The CDR3 runs to 15 residues.

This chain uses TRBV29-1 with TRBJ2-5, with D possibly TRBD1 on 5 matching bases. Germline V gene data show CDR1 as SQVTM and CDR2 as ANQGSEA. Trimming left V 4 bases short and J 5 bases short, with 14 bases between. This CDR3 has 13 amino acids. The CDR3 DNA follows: TGCAGCGTTGCAAGGCAGGGCCGGGAGACCCAGTACTTC. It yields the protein CSVARQGRETQYF.

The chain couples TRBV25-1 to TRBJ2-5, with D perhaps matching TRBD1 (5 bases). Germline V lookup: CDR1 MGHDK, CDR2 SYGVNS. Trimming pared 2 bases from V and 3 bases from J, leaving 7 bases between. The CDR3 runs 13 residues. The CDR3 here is CASSEPGKETQYF. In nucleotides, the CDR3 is TGTGCCAGCAGTGAACCAGGGAAAGAGACCCAGTACTTC.

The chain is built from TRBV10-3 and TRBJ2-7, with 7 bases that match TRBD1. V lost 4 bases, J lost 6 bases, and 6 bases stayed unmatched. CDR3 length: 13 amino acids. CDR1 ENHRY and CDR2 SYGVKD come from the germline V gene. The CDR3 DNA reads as TGTGCCATCAGTGGAGCTTCAGGGGGCGAGCAGTACTTC. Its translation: CAISGASGGEQYF.

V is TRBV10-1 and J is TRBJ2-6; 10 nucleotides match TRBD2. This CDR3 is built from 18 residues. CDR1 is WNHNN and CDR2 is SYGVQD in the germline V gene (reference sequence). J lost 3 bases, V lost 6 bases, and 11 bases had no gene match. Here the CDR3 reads CASRTPIAGGGGANVLTF. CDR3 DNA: TGCGCCAGCAGGACCCCTATAGCGGGAGGAGGTGGGGCCAACGTCCTGACTTTC.

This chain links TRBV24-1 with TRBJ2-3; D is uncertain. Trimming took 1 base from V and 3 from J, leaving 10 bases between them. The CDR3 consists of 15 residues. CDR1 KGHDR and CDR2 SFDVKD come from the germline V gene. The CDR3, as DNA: TGTGCCACCAGTGATTTTCGCGTGAGGACAGATACGCAGTATTTT. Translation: CATSDFRVRTDTQYF.

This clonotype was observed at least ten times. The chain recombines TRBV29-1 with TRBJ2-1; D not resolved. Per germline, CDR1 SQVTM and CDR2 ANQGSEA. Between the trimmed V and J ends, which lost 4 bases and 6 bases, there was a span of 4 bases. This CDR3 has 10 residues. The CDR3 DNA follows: TGCAGCGTTGGGACCAATGAGCAGTTCTTC. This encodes CSVGTNEQFF.

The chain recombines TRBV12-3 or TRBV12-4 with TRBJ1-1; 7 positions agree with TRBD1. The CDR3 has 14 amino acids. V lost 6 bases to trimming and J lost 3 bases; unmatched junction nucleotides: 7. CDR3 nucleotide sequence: TGTGCCAGCAGGACACAGGGGCTCCACACTGAAGCTTTCTTT. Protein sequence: CASRTQGLHTEAFF.

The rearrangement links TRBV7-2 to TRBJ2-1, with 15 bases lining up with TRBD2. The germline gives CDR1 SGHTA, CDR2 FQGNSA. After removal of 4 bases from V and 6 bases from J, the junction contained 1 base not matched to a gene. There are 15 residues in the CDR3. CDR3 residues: CASSWGLAGGNEQFF. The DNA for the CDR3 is TGTGCCAGCAGCTGGGGACTAGCGGGAGGCAATGAGCAGTTCTTC.

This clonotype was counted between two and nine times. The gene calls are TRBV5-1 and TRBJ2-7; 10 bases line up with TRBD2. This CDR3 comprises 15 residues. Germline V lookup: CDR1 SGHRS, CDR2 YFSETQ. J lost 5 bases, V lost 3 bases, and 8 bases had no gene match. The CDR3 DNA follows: TGCGCCAGCAGCTGGCTAGCGGGAGAGAGGAACGAGCAGTACTTC. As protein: CASSWLAGERNEQYF.

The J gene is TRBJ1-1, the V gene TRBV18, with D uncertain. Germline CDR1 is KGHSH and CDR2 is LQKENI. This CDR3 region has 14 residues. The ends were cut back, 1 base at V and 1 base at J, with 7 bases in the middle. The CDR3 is CASSPQGPNTEAFF. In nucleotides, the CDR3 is TGTGCCAGCTCACCACAGGGCCCGAACACTGAAGCTTTCTTT.

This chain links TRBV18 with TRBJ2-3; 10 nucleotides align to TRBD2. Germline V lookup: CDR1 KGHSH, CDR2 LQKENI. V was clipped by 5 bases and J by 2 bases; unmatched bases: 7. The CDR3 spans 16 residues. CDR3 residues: CASSSWTSGDTDTQYF. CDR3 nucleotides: TGTGCCAGCTCATCGTGGACTAGCGGAGACACAGATACGCAGTATTTT.

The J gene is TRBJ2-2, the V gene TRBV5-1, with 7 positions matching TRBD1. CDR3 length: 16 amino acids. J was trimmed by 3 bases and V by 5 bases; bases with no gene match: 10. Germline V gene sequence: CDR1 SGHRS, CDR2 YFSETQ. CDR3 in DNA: TGCGCCAGCAGTCTCGGGCCTACAGGGGACACCGGGGAGCTGTTTTTT. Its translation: CASSLGPTGDTGELFF.